These 26 T cell receptor beta chains came from one sample sequenced in a study of control samples from healthy donors and cancer patients. Generated by immunoSEQ multiplex PCR, the TCRdb table keeps only in-frame clones and is missing some. The data show more than 85,000 clones, around 89% seen once. Sequencing was performed on blood. The origin of the receptors is a woman between 45 and 65 years old in good health.

The chain links TRBV6-5 to TRBJ2-1; D is unclear. The CDR3 loop spans 14 amino acids. V was pared by 7 bases and J by 1 base, with 11 bases between. CDR1 is MNHEY, CDR2 SVGAGI, per germline. This CDR3 is CASTPPVSYNEQFF. CDR3 in DNA: TGTGCCAGCACCCCGCCAGTTTCCTACAATGAGCAGTTCTTC.

The CDR3 nucleotides are TGTGCCAGCAGCCAAGACAGAGGAAAGGGGAACACCGGGGAGCTGTTTTTT. Amino acid sequence: CASSQDRGKGNTGELFF. The chain is built from TRBV3-1 (or the pseudogene TRBV3-2) and TRBJ2-2; D uncertain. The CDR3 totals 17 residues. Trimming shortened V by 0 bases and J by 1 base, and 12 bases separated the two germline ends. Germline assignment: CDR1 LGHDT and CDR2 YNNKEL (reference sequence).

V is TRBV10-3 and J is TRBJ1-5; 8 nucleotides line up with TRBD1. The CDR3 loop spans 14 amino acids. CDR1 is ENHRY and CDR2 is SYGVKD in the germline V gene. Trimming at V came to 5 bases and at J to 7 bases, leaving 7 bases not matched to a gene. CDR3 DNA sequence: TGTGCCATCAGTAAGACAGGGGACGGGCAGCCCCAGCATTTT. Residues: CAISKTGDGQPQHF.

The chain links TRBV3-1 (or the pseudogene TRBV3-2) to TRBJ1-6; D is unclear. This CDR3 is built from 17 residues. Trimming pared 4 bases from V and 6 bases from J, leaving 19 bases between. The germline gives CDR1 LGHDT, CDR2 YNNKEL (reference sequence). The CDR3 DNA reads TGTGCCAGCAGCCTGACCCGGGTAGCGGGCGGTAATTCACCCCTCCACTTT. Protein product: CASSLTRVAGGNSPLHF.

This sequence joins TRBV5-1 and TRBJ2-5; D perhaps matches TRBD1 (6 bases). The CDR3 spans 14 residues. Germline V lookup: CDR1 SGHRS, CDR2 YFSETQ. Trimming removed 0 bases from V and 5 bases from J, with 11 bases in between. The CDR3 sequence is CASSLDPTGETQYF. The CDR3 coding sequence is TGCGCCAGCAGCTTGGATCCTACAGGGGAGACCCAGTACTTC.

The V gene is TRBV7-2, the J gene TRBJ2-5; 8 bases are a match to TRBD2. The CDR3 runs 15 residues. Germline V lookup: CDR1 SGHTA, CDR2 FQGNSA. V lost 1 base and J lost 2; bases outside the gene matches: 3. The CDR3 sequence is CASSLELAEQETQYF. In DNA form, the CDR3 reads TGTGCCAGCAGCTTAGAACTAGCGGAGCAAGAGACCCAGTACTTC.

The J gene is TRBJ2-1, the V gene TRBV9, with D tentatively TRBD1 (6 bases). Germline values: CDR1 SGDLS, CDR2 YYNGEE. This CDR3 has 15 amino acids. Trimming took 4 bases from V and 2 from J, leaving 13 bases between them. CDR3: CASSSTGLPYNEQFF. DNA for the CDR3: TGTGCCAGCAGCTCAACAGGGCTGCCCTACAATGAGCAGTTCTTC.

The chain recombines TRBV7-3 with TRBJ2-3; TRBD2 is a possible D gene (7 bases). CDR1 and CDR2 (germline): SGHTA, FQGTGA. Trimming left V 2 bases short and J 2 bases short, with 11 bases between. The CDR3 has 15 residues. The CDR3 DNA follows: TGTGCCAGCAGCTTAGGCGGGGGCCCCACAGATACGCAGTATTTT. Encoded protein: CASSLGGGPTDTQYF.

This chain joins TRBV24-1 and TRBJ1-2; no definite D call. V shed 2 bases and J shed 6 bases, with 15 bases lying between them. CDR1 is KGHDR, CDR2 SFDVKD, per germline. The CDR3 consists of 15 residues. The chain's CDR3 is CATSDSRANRHGYTF. Written as DNA, the CDR3 is TGTGCCACCAGTGATTCAAGGGCGAACCGACATGGCTACACCTTC.

The count of this clone is one. CDR3 coding DNA: TGTGCTAGTGGTTTGGGGGACGGGAATTCACCCCTCCACTTT. It specifies CASGLGDGNSPLHF. The V gene is TRBV12-5, the J gene TRBJ1-6; D may be TRBD1 (5 bases). V was clipped by 1 base and J by 7 bases, with 8 bases between them. This CDR3 has 14 residues. Germline loops: CDR1 LGHNT, CDR2 FRNRAP.

The rearrangement joins TRBV2 to TRBJ2-2, with D perhaps matching TRBD1 (5 bases). Trimming left V 5 bases short and J 7 bases short, with 11 bases between. CDR1 and CDR2 (germline): SNHLY, FYNNEI. The length of the CDR3 is 13 residues. The CDR3 DNA follows: TGTGCCAGCAGTCCCAGGGTGTTCGGGGAGCTGTTTTTT. It translates to CASSPRVFGELFF.

As for this clone: A junction end diverges from the germline sequence, so it may reflect a read error. The chain joins TRBV6-5 to TRBJ2-7; D call uncertain. CDR1 is MNHEY, CDR2 SVGAGI, per germline. The CDR3 extends over 15 amino acids. The CDR3, as DNA: TGTGCCAGCAAGGGCGAAGGGATGTCCTCCCACGAGCAGTACTTC. The encoded protein is CASKGEGMSSHEQYF.

This clone has just one count. The chain combines TRBV25-1 with TRBJ1-2, with D uncertain. Germline CDR1 MGHDK, CDR2 SYGVNS. CDR3 length: 13 amino acids. Deletions cut 3 bases from V and 1 base from J, with 6 bases between. In DNA, the CDR3 is TGTGCCAGCAGTGAGCAGATTAACTATGGCTACACCTTC. Its translation is CASSEQINYGYTF.

The rearrangement joins TRBV11-2 to TRBJ2-3; possibly TRBD1 or TRBD2 for D (5 bases each). V lost 2 bases and J lost 7, with 10 bases in between. CDR1 SGHAT and CDR2 FQNNGV come from the germline V gene. The CDR3 has 13 amino acids. CDR3 sequence (DNA): TGTGCCAGCAGCTTACCTCGGGACCATACGCAGTATTTT. Its translation: CASSLPRDHTQYF.

The chain is built from TRBV24-1 and TRBJ2-7; D not certain. The V gene's germline CDR1 is KGHDR and CDR2 SFDVKD. Trimming took off 9 bases at V and 9 bases at J, with 14 bases between the two ends. CDR3 length: 11 amino acids. CDR3 sequence reads: CATHAWVGQYV. For the CDR3, the DNA is TGTGCCACCCACGCCTGGGTTGGGCAGTACGTC.

The genes are TRBV7-9 and TRBJ2-2; D is perhaps TRBD1 (5 bases). V shed 1 base and J shed 6 bases, with 9 bases lying between them. CDR3 length: 14 residues. Germline loops: CDR1 SEHNR, CDR2 FQNEAQ (reference sequence). Here the CDR3 DNA reads TGTGCCAGCAGCTTAGGGGGCAGACCCGGGGAGCTGTTTTTT. Translating it yields CASSLGGRPGELFF.

This chain connects TRBV19 to TRBJ1-5; 8 bases agree with TRBD1. CDR3 length equals 16 residues. CDR1 is LNHDA, CDR2 SQIVND, per germline (reference sequence). V shed 5 bases, J shed 5 bases, and the junction held 11 bases outside the gene matches. The CDR3 loop reads CASSLRTGRGDQPQHF. The CDR3 nucleotides read TGTGCCAGTAGTCTCCGGACAGGGAGAGGGGATCAGCCCCAGCATTTT.

The chain combines TRBV27 with TRBJ2-7; D gene unclear. The CDR3 runs to 10 residues. Trimming shortened V by 3 bases and J by 6 bases, and 3 bases separated the two germline ends. Per the germline V gene, CDR1 is MNHEY and CDR2 is SMNVEV (reference sequence). CDR3 residues: CASSFCEQYV. In DNA, the CDR3 is TGTGCCAGCAGTTTTTGCGAGCAGTACGTC.

The V gene is TRBV21-1, the J gene TRBJ2-4; TRBD1, the table's D call, was not compared with the DNA. TRBV21-1 is a pseudogene segment. The CDR3 is made up of 16 amino acids. The CDR3 is CASSKEQILAKNIQYF. As DNA, the CDR3 is TGTGCCAGCAGCAAAGAACAGATACTAGCCAAAAACATTCAGTACTTC.

The chain carries TRBV2 and TRBJ2-7, with D possibly matching TRBD1 (5 bases). Germline V gene data show CDR1 as SNHLY and CDR2 as FYNNEI. V shed 8 bases and J shed 1 base, with 12 bases lying between them. The CDR3 runs 13 residues. The DNA of the CDR3 is TGTGCCAGCGATACAGGTCTTTCCTACGAGCAGTACTTC. Translation: CASDTGLSYEQYF.

The genes are TRBV25-1 and TRBJ1-1; maybe TRBD1 (5 bases). The CDR3 length is 14 residues. Germline CDR1 reads MGHDK; CDR2 reads SYGVNS. V lost 1 base and J lost 0, with 6 bases in between. This CDR3 is CASSELTVNTEAFF. DNA of the CDR3: TGTGCCAGCAGTGAATTGACAGTGAACACTGAAGCTTTCTTT. The full variable domain, with the rest looked up from reference TRBV25-1 and TRBJ1-1, is EADIYQTPRYLVIGTGKKITLECSQTMGHDKMYWYQQDPGMELHLIHYSYGVNSTEKGDLSSESTVSRIRTEHFPLTLESARPSHTSQYLCASSELTVNTEAFFGQGTRLTVV.

This chain connects TRBV12-3 or TRBV12-4 to TRBJ2-2; 10 bases are a match to TRBD1. The CDR3 is 13 amino acids. V was clipped by 10 bases and J by 4 bases; unmatched bases: 3. The CDR3 DNA follows: TGTGCCACGACAGGGGGCTTCACCGGGGAGCTGTTTTTT. Protein sequence: CATTGGFTGELFF.

V gene TRBV19 combines with J gene TRBJ1-2; TRBD1 is a possible D gene (5 bases). Germline lookup yields CDR1 LNHDA and CDR2 SQIVND (reference sequence). V gave up 7 bases and J gave up 1 base, with 16 bases separating them. This CDR3 has 15 residues. The CDR3 region has the DNA TGTGCCAGTACCCTCACGGGGGTGTTTAACTATGGCTACACCTTC. It codes for CASTLTGVFNYGYTF.

The rearrangement links TRBV27 to TRBJ1-5; D not resolved. Germline V gene data show CDR1 as MNHEY and CDR2 as SMNVEV (reference sequence). The CDR3 has 14 amino acids. V lost 2 bases, J lost 2 bases, and 7 bases lay in between. CDR3: CASSLMPGNQPQHF. The CDR3 DNA reads as TGTGCCAGCAGTTTAATGCCCGGCAATCAGCCCCAGCATTTT.

V is TRBV11-2 and J is TRBJ2-7, with D possibly called TRBD1 or TRBD2 (5 bases each). The germline V gene encodes CDR1 SGHAT and CDR2 FQNNGV. Trimming stripped 5 bases from V and 7 bases from J, with 21 bases between. CDR3 length: 15 amino acids. CDR3 residues: CASSPQVQGPGEQYV. The CDR3 nucleotides read TGTGCCAGCAGCCCTCAAGTCCAGGGACCGGGGGAGCAGTACGTC.

The rearrangement links TRBV3-1 (or the pseudogene TRBV3-2) to TRBJ1-1; D is possibly TRBD1 (5 bases). CDR1 and CDR2 from the germline V gene are LGHDT and YNNKEL (reference sequence). CDR3 length: 13 amino acids. V was clipped by 2 bases and J by 5 bases, with 9 bases between them. The CDR3 sequence is CASSQTGRTEAFF. The CDR3 DNA sequence: TGTGCCAGCAGCCAAACAGGTCGGACTGAAGCTTTCTTT.